The 18 T cell receptor beta chains listed next were all sequenced from one sample in a study of OX40 agonist ivuxolimab in advanced cancers. TCRdb's table, derived via immunoSEQ multiplex PCR, lists solely in-frame clones and lacks some. The table has tens of thousands of clones, about 87% seen once. Sequencing used CD4+ or CD8+ T cells sorted from blood, obtained in a trial of the OX40 agonist ivuxolimab. Every receptor here comes from an adult with an advanced solid tumor such as melanoma, head and neck, liver or kidney cancer.

The chain combines TRBV5-6 with TRBJ2-7; no clear D gene. The germline CDR1 and CDR2 sequences are SGHDT and YYEEEE. Trimming cost V 4 bases and J 4 bases, with 6 bases left between them. The CDR3 is made up of 11 amino acids. CDR3 in amino acids: CASSVRYEQYF. The CDR3 DNA sequence: TGTGCCAGCAGCGTTAGATACGAGCAGTACTTC.

This clone has more than one count but fewer than ten. The J gene is TRBJ2-7, the V gene TRBV7-8, with 10 positions matching TRBD2. The V gene end was trimmed by 4 bases and the J gene end by 0 bases; junction bases not matched to a gene: 3. CDR1 and CDR2 from the germline V gene are SGHVS and FQNEAQ. The CDR3 is 15 amino acids. CDR3 region: CASSYGLAASYEQYF. CDR3 sequence (DNA): TGTGCCAGCAGCTACGGACTAGCGGCCTCCTACGAGCAGTACTTC.

This chain connects TRBV7-9 to TRBJ2-5; 14 bases fit TRBD2. J gave up 3 bases and V 0 bases, and 0 bases lay outside the gene matches. Germline-derived CDR1 and CDR2 are SEHNR and FQNEAQ (reference sequence). This CDR3 has 16 amino acids. For the CDR3, the DNA is TGTGCCAGCAGCTTAGCGGGACTAGCGGGAGAAGAGACCCAGTACTTC. Protein product: CASSLAGLAGEETQYF.

The V call is TRBV19, the J call TRBJ2-7, with unresolved D. V lost 4 bases and J lost 1, with 8 bases in between. Germline loops: CDR1 LNHDA, CDR2 SQIVND (reference sequence). There are 13 residues in the CDR3. This CDR3 reads CASSKGRSYEQYF. The CDR3 bases are TGTGCCAGTAGTAAGGGAAGGTCCTACGAGCAGTACTTC. The variable domain in full, with the rest retrieved from reference TRBV19 and TRBJ2-7, is DGGITQSPKYLFRKEGQNVTLSCEQNLNHDAMYWYRQDPGQGLRLIYYSQIVNDFQKGDIAEGYSVSREKKESFPLTVTSAQKNPTAFYLCASSKGRSYEQYFGPGTRLTVT.

The chain employs TRBV28 and TRBJ2-4; the D gene is possibly TRBD1 (5 bases). Germline loops: CDR1 MDHEN, CDR2 SYDVKM. The V end lost 3 bases, the J end lost 11 bases, and 11 bases lay between the germline ends. There are 12 residues in the CDR3. The CDR3 DNA reads TGTGCCAGCAGTTTGGGGCAGGGCTTTCAGTACTTC. Residues: CASSLGQGFQYF.

The V and J genes are TRBV19 and TRBJ1-1; D remains ambiguous. The germline gives CDR1 LNHDA, CDR2 SQIVND (reference sequence). With 1 base removed from V and 4 bases from J, the gap between germline ends came to 13 bases. The CDR3 extends over 15 amino acids. The CDR3 region has the DNA TGTGCCAGTAGTATAGGTCTCCTCAGACGCACTGAAGCTTTCTTT. Its translation: CASSIGLLRRTEAFF.

V gene TRBV5-4 combines with J gene TRBJ2-7, with D possibly TRBD2 on 6 matching bases. Trimming cost V 6 bases and J 4 bases, with 17 bases left between them. The CDR3 consists of 14 residues. Germline V gene lookup returns CDR1 SGHNT and CDR2 YYREEE (reference sequence). CDR3 sequence (DNA): TGTGCCAGCACCCCGGAGGGTGGGAGGTACGAGCAGTACTTC. As protein: CASTPEGGRYEQYF.

Written as DNA, the CDR3 is TGTGCCAGCAGCTTAGAAACAGGGGGGACCGGCTACACCTTC. Translating gives CASSLETGGTGYTF. This chain joins TRBV11-2 and TRBJ1-2, with 8 nucleotides matching TRBD1. With V trimmed by 0 bases and J by 8 bases, 5 bases remained unmatched. Per the germline V gene, CDR1 is SGHAT and CDR2 is FQNNGV. The CDR3 runs to 14 residues. Based on the CDR3 plus reference TRBV11-2 and TRBJ1-2, the full variable domain is EAGVAQSPRYKIIEKRQSVAFWCNPISGHATLYWYQQILGQGPKLLIQFQNNGVVDDSQLPKDRFSAERLKGVDSTLKIQPAKLEDSAVYLCASSLETGGTGYTFGSGTRLTVV.

CDR3 protein: CASSLNTGGGEQYF. In DNA form, the CDR3 reads TGCGCCAGCAGCTTGAATACAGGGGGAGGCGAGCAGTACTTC. The rearrangement links TRBV5-1 to TRBJ2-7, with TRBD1 matching 8 bases. The CDR3 is 14 amino acids. Germline V gene lookup returns CDR1 SGHRS and CDR2 YFSETQ. After removal of 1 base from V and 6 bases from J, the junction contained 6 bases not matched to a gene. Full variable domain (remainder filled in from reference TRBV5-1 and TRBJ2-7): KAGVTQTPRYLIKTRGQQVTLSCSPISGHRSVSWYQQTPGQGLQFLFEYFSETQRNKGNFPGRFSGRQFSNSRSEMNVSTLELGDSALYLCASSLNTGGGEQYFGPGTRLTVT.

The CDR3 nucleotides are TGTGCCACCAGCAGAGATTATACGGCAGGGGGTGCGGGCTACACCTTC. This encodes CATSRDYTAGGAGYTF. This sequence joins TRBV15 and TRBJ1-2; 7 bases fit TRBD1. V was clipped by 0 bases and J by 8 bases; unmatched bases: 12. Germline assignment: CDR1 LNHNV and CDR2 YYDKDF (reference sequence). The length of the CDR3 is 16 residues.

V gene TRBV6-1 combines with J gene TRBJ1-2; D unresolved. This CDR3 contains 13 residues. The germline V gene encodes CDR1 MNHNS and CDR2 SASEGT. V lost 1 base and J 4 bases, leaving 7 bases between the germline ends. The CDR3 DNA reads as TGTGCCAGCAGTGAAGACGGTACCTATGGCTACACCTTC. Its protein product is CASSEDGTYGYTF.

The gene calls are TRBV29-1 and TRBJ2-5; 7 bases agree with TRBD2. Looked up from germline, CDR1 is SQVTM and CDR2 is ANQGSEA. V shed 8 bases and J 1 base; nucleotides not matched to a gene: 13. The CDR3 is 15 residues long. CDR3 in DNA: TGCAGCACCTACCGCGGGAGTACCTCCCAAGAGACCCAGTACTTC. Protein sequence: CSTYRGSTSQETQYF.

The gene calls are TRBV28 and TRBJ2-2, with D perhaps given as TRBD1 or TRBD2 (5 bases each). CDR3 length equals 15 residues. Germline CDR1 MDHEN, CDR2 SYDVKM. The V gene lost 4 bases and the J gene lost 5 bases, with 14 bases spanning the gap. The CDR3 nucleotides read TGTGCCAGCAGTTATTGGGGGAGAGGTACCGGGGAGCTGTTTTTT. Protein: CASSYWGRGTGELFF.

This chain joins TRBV27 and TRBJ2-2, with D perhaps TRBD1 (5 bases). The CDR3 is made up of 15 amino acids. The V end lost 4 bases, the J end lost 2 bases, and 11 bases lay between the germline ends. From germline, CDR1 is MNHEY and CDR2 SMNVEV (reference sequence). CDR3 coding DNA: TGTGCCAGCAGTTCATGGACAAGAAACACCGGGGAGCTGTTTTTT. Protein product: CASSSWTRNTGELFF.

The chain joins TRBV5-8 to TRBJ1-1; 8 nucleotides line up with TRBD1. CDR3 length: 13 amino acids. Germline assignment: CDR1 SGHTS and CDR2 YDEGEE. V lost 2 bases to trimming and J lost 5 bases; unmatched junction nucleotides: 2. The CDR3 sequence is CASSFDRGTEAFF. As DNA, the CDR3 is TGTGCCAGCAGCTTTGACAGGGGAACTGAAGCTTTCTTT.

This chain joins TRBV19 and TRBJ2-1, with a weak D call TRBD1 (6 bases). The CDR3 has 13 amino acids. Between the trimmed V and J ends, which lost 5 bases and 6 bases, there was a span of 11 bases. Germline V lookup: CDR1 LNHDA, CDR2 SQIVND (reference sequence). The CDR3 loop reads CASSPRTVNEQFF. For the CDR3, the DNA is TGTGCCAGTAGTCCTAGGACAGTCAATGAGCAGTTCTTC.

The chain links TRBV28 to TRBJ1-1; D perhaps matches TRBD1 (6 bases). In germline, CDR1 is MDHEN, CDR2 SYDVKM. The V and J ends lost 3 bases and 9 bases respectively, with 14 bases between them. CDR3 size: 13 residues. The CDR3 coding sequence is TGTGCCAGCAGTTTGGGACAAATGGGGAAAGCTTTCTTT. This encodes CASSLGQMGKAFF.

The chain has TRBV7-3 and TRBJ2-7; 14 nucleotides match TRBD2. This CDR3 region has 20 residues. CDR1 and CDR2 from the germline V gene are SGHTA and FQGTGA. V was pared by 2 bases and J by 7 bases, with 19 bases of the junction left unmatched. This CDR3 is CASSLQGGTSGRDPTGEQYF. The CDR3 nucleotides read TGTGCCAGCAGCTTACAGGGGGGGACTAGCGGGAGAGACCCTACGGGTGAGCAGTACTTC.